The 21 T cell receptor beta chains given below trace back to one sample, sequenced in a study of cytomegalovirus exposure and HLA in healthy donors. Both 60 Vbeta primers and 13 Jbeta primers went into the PCR. This table comes from immunoSEQ multiplex PCR, and its TCRdb copy is limited to in-frame clones, with some not included. Counted here are around 130,000 clones, about four fifths occurring once; the ten biggest clones make up under 4.5%. Source material: PBMCs. The receptors originated from a woman in her thirties or forties in good health and CMV-seronegative.

This chain joins TRBV2 and TRBJ2-3; 12 positions match TRBD2. This CDR3 contains 17 residues. Germline loops: CDR1 SNHLY, CDR2 FYNNEI. V shed 4 bases, J shed 3 bases, and the junction held 8 bases outside the gene matches. CDR3 sequence reads: CASSGGPSGGATDTQYF. The CDR3 DNA sequence: TGTGCCAGCAGTGGGGGCCCTAGCGGGGGGGCAACAGATACGCAGTATTTT.

The rearrangement links TRBV6-1 to TRBJ1-2, with D uncertain. Trimming took off 2 bases at V and 2 bases at J, with 6 bases between the two ends. The length of the CDR3 is 13 residues. Germline CDR1 reads MNHNS; CDR2 reads SASEGT. The CDR3 region has the DNA TGTGCCAGCAGTGAACGAGGGAACTATGGCTACACCTTC. Translated: CASSERGNYGYTF.

This clone has just one count. The CDR3 reads CASCPRQGSPNTGELFF. CDR3 DNA: TGTGCCAGCTGCCCCAGACAGGGGTCCCCCAACACCGGGGAGCTGTTTTTT. The chain couples TRBV9 to TRBJ2-2; 8 bases line up with TRBD1. Trimming at V came to 7 bases and at J to 2 bases, leaving 13 bases not matched to a gene. The germline gives CDR1 SGDLS, CDR2 YYNGEE. This CDR3 spans 17 amino acids.

The genes are TRBV5-1 and TRBJ2-1; TRBD2 might be the D (6 bases). The CDR3 totals 16 residues. Between the trimmed V and J ends, which lost 4 bases and 7 bases, there was a span of 21 bases. Germline V CDR1 and CDR2: SGHRS, YFSETQ. The CDR3 sequence is CASSGWDSGLTNEQFF. CDR3 nucleotide sequence: TGCGCCAGCAGCGGCTGGGACTCAGGGCTTACAAATGAGCAGTTCTTC.

This clone was seen a handful of times. The V call is TRBV19, the J call TRBJ1-1; the D gene is possibly TRBD1 (6 bases). The CDR3 contains 16 residues. Germline values: CDR1 LNHDA, CDR2 SQIVND (reference sequence). V was shortened by 5 bases and J by 5 bases, with 21 bases between the two germline ends. CDR3 bases: TGTGCCAGTAGTGGGGATTGGGGGACAAAACGAACTGAAGCTTTCTTT. It encodes CASSGDWGTKRTEAFF.

The chain links TRBV7-3 to TRBJ2-2, with 9 bases matching TRBD1. The CDR3 covers 16 residues. Unmatched junction bases numbered 3, after V lost 1 base and J lost 3 bases. In germline, CDR1 is SGHTA, CDR2 FQGTGA. CDR3 coding DNA: TGTGCCAGCAGCTTAAGACAGGGGGTGGACACCGGGGAGCTGTTTTTT. As protein: CASSLRQGVDTGELFF.

This rearrangement joins TRBV23-1 to TRBJ2-3; 9 positions match TRBD1. TRBV23-1 is assigned to the ORF class and has an uncertain function. Trimming removed 4 bases from V and 5 bases from J; junction bases left unmatched: 7. The CDR3 is made up of 15 amino acids. The CDR3 protein is CASSLDRGREDTQYF. The CDR3, as DNA: TGCGCCAGCAGTCTGGACAGGGGACGAGAAGATACGCAGTATTTT.

The chain has TRBV18 and TRBJ2-3; TRBD2 matches at 11 bases. CDR3 length: 20 residues. Germline trimming cut 3 bases from V and 0 bases from J; bases unmatched to any gene: 14. Germline-derived CDR1 and CDR2 are KGHSH and LQKENI. Here the CDR3 DNA reads TGTGCCAGCTCACCTAGACTAGCGGGGTTCCCGGCTAGTAGCACAGATACGCAGTATTTT. It translates to CASSPRLAGFPASSTDTQYF.

V is TRBV4-2 and J is TRBJ2-7; D possibly corresponds to TRBD2 (6 bases). The CDR3 contains 14 residues. V was trimmed by 1 base and J by 1 base, leaving 8 bases between them. Germline-derived CDR1 and CDR2 are LGHNA and YNFKEQ. The CDR3 bases are TGTGCCAGCAGCCAAGTCGGGGGTTCCTACGAGCAGTACTTC. Residues: CASSQVGGSYEQYF.

The sample holds a few counts of this clone. The CDR3 reads CASSGGGMNTEAFF. The CDR3 coding sequence is TGTGCCAGCAGTGGAGGGGGTATGAACACTGAAGCTTTCTTT. The chain has TRBV2 and TRBJ1-1; maybe TRBD1 (6 bases). The CDR3 is 14 residues long. The V end lost 4 bases, the J end lost 0 bases, and 9 bases lay between the germline ends. Germline V gene data show CDR1 as SNHLY and CDR2 as FYNNEI.

V and J are TRBV13 and TRBJ1-5, with D possibly matching TRBD1 (5 bases). The length of the CDR3 is 12 residues. The V end lost 4 bases, the J end lost 6 bases, and 7 bases lay between the germline ends. CDR1 is PRHDT and CDR2 is FYEKMQ in the germline V gene (reference sequence). The CDR3 loop is CASSSGSQPQHF. DNA for the CDR3: TGTGCCAGCAGCTCAGGGAGTCAGCCCCAGCATTTT.

The rearrangement joins TRBV7-2 to TRBJ2-3; no definite D call. This CDR3 contains 15 residues. Trimming removed 5 bases from V and 3 bases from J, with 15 bases in between. Germline CDR1 reads SGHTA; CDR2 reads FQGNSA. CDR3 loop: CASSPAPGGTDTQYF. The CDR3 nucleotides read TGTGCCAGCAGCCCAGCTCCGGGTGGGACAGATACGCAGTATTTT.

The J gene is TRBJ2-7, the V gene TRBV7-8; D might be TRBD2 (6 bases). V was pared by 3 bases and J by 6 bases, with 18 bases between. CDR3 length: 15 amino acids. In germline, CDR1 is SGHVS, CDR2 FQNEAQ. The CDR3 sequence is CASSLEWAGTGEQYF. CDR3 sequence (DNA): TGTGCCAGCAGCTTGGAGTGGGCGGGAACGGGCGAGCAGTACTTC.

The chain joins TRBV2 to TRBJ1-2; TRBD1 matches at 8 bases. The V gene end was trimmed by 3 bases and the J gene end by 5 bases; junction bases not matched to a gene: 5. The CDR3 is 14 residues long. Germline V gene data show CDR1 as SNHLY and CDR2 as FYNNEI. CDR3: CASSEAGGRYGYTF. In DNA, the CDR3 is TGTGCCAGCAGTGAGGCAGGGGGCCGTTATGGCTACACCTTC.

The genes are TRBV7-9 and TRBJ2-6; TRBD1 agrees at 7 bases. This CDR3 has 17 residues. Unmatched junction bases numbered 9, after V lost 5 bases and J lost 2 bases. Germline CDR1 reads SEHNR; CDR2 reads FQNEAQ (reference sequence). The CDR3 is CASSPEDRLAGANVLTF. CDR3 nucleotide sequence: TGTGCCAGCAGCCCAGAGGACAGGCTGGCTGGGGCCAACGTCCTGACTTTC. The full variable domain, rest sourced from reference TRBV7-9 and TRBJ2-6, is DTGVSQNPRHKITKRGQNVTFRCDPISEHNRLYWYRQTLGQGPEFLTYFQNEAQLEKSRLLSDRFSAERPKGSFSTLEIQRTEQGDSAMYLCASSPEDRLAGANVLTFGAGSRLTVL.

The genes are TRBV6-5 and TRBJ1-6; the match to TRBD1 covers 7 bases. This CDR3 is built from 15 residues. Germline V CDR1 and CDR2: MNHEY, SVGAGI. Germline trimming cut 4 bases from V and 7 bases from J; bases unmatched to any gene: 7. The chain's CDR3 is CASSSGQPMNSPLHF. The CDR3 bases are TGTGCCAGCAGTTCGGGACAGCCGATGAATTCACCCCTCCACTTT.

This clone was recorded once. The V gene is TRBV27, the J gene TRBJ2-7, with a tentative D call TRBD1 (7 bases). Germline V lookup: CDR1 MNHEY, CDR2 SMNVEV (reference sequence). Deletions cut 6 bases from V and 4 bases from J, with 22 bases between. The CDR3 covers 16 residues. CDR3: CASRLKWTGGGYEQYF. For the CDR3, the DNA is TGTGCCAGCAGACTCAAGTGGACAGGAGGGGGATACGAGCAGTACTTC.

CDR3 in DNA: TGCGCCAGCAGTCAGGTAGGGATCGGGGACAGATCCTACGAGCAGTACTTC. Translation gives CASSQVGIGDRSYEQYF. The rearrangement links TRBV23-1 to TRBJ2-7; 7 bases are shared with TRBD1. TRBV23-1 is recorded as an ORF, its role being uncertain. The CDR3 covers 17 residues. V dropped 3 bases and J dropped 1; count of bases not matched to a gene: 12.

The genes are TRBV2 and TRBJ2-3; 8 nucleotides line up with TRBD2. Germline V gene lookup returns CDR1 SNHLY and CDR2 FYNNEI. The V gene end was trimmed by 6 bases and the J gene end by 2 bases; junction bases not matched to a gene: 7. CDR3 length equals 15 residues. The CDR3 loop reads CASRQNSGTTDTQYF. CDR3 coding DNA: TGTGCCAGCAGACAGAATAGCGGGACCACAGATACGCAGTATTTT.

This chain links TRBV7-2 with TRBJ1-4; 11 nucleotides line up with TRBD1. Germline CDR1 reads SGHTA; CDR2 reads FQGNSA. V trimming: 5 bases; J trimming: 11 bases; junction bases outside the gene matches: 7. This CDR3 has 14 residues. CDR3 coding DNA: TGTGCCAGCAGCCACGGACAGGGGGCTGGGAAACTGTTTTTT. Translation: CASSHGQGAGKLFF.

This chain connects TRBV5-1 to TRBJ2-5; TRBD2 matches at 13 bases. J lost 4 bases, V lost 4 bases, and 7 bases had no gene match. CDR3 length: 16 amino acids. In germline, CDR1 is SGHRS, CDR2 YFSETQ. This CDR3 reads CASSRGLAGVGETQYF. The CDR3 DNA is TGCGCCAGCAGCCGAGGACTAGCGGGAGTGGGAGAGACCCAGTACTTC. The entire variable domain, with the rest obtained from reference TRBV5-1 and TRBJ2-5, is as follows: KAGVTQTPRYLIKTRGQQVTLSCSPISGHRSVSWYQQTPGQGLQFLFEYFSETQRNKGNFPGRFSGRQFSNSRSEMNVSTLELGDSALYLCASSRGLAGVGETQYFGPGTRLLVL.